Shown below are 23 T cell receptor beta chains from a single sample sequenced in a study of immune heterogeneity within non-small cell lung tumors. A multiplex PCR containing 32 V primers and 13 J primers was used to amplify TCR beta CDR3. One entry per CDR3 protein results from TCRdb running MiXCR on the multiplex PCR reads. Found here are approximately 31,000 distinct CDR3 sequences, around 28% of them singletons; the top ten hold roughly 4%. Bulk tumor genomic DNA, roughly 600 ng per sample, was used as template. Far-apart biopsies, several per primary tumor, were taken during surgery. Curative surgical treatment was performed in patients who had newly diagnosed, untreated non-small cell lung cancer. Sequenced sample: lung tumor tissue. The receptors stem from a man in his forties or fifties with non-small cell lung cancer.

This clonotype was detected ten times or more. This chain links TRBV6-1 with TRBJ2-7; 8 positions match TRBD1. The V segment lost 5 bases and the J segment 5 bases; nucleotides outside the gene matches: 8. CDR3 length: 14 amino acids. The germline gives CDR1 MNHNS, CDR2 SASEGT. This chain's CDR3 is CASSSPDRVDEQYF. The CDR3 bases are TGTGCCAGCAGTTCCCCGGACAGGGTGGACGAGCAGTACTTC.

The chain has TRBV5-1 and TRBJ1-1, with a weak D call TRBD1 (6 bases). Between the trimmed V and J ends, which lost 3 bases and 1 base, there was a span of 16 bases. CDR3 length equals 16 residues. Looked up from germline, CDR1 is SGHRS and CDR2 is YFSETQ. As DNA, the CDR3 is TGCGCCAGCAGCTGGACTGCACCGGGACAGAACACTGAAGCTTTCTTT. Its translation: CASSWTAPGQNTEAFF.

This clonotype occurred many times. The rearrangement links TRBV10-3 to TRBJ2-2; no clear D gene. The germline CDR1 and CDR2 sequences are ENHRY and SYGVKD. This CDR3 is 13 amino acids long. Trimming took off 4 bases at V and 3 bases at J, with 6 bases between the two ends. The CDR3 reads CAISGEHTGELFF. CDR3 DNA sequence: TGTGCCATCAGTGGGGAACACACCGGGGAGCTGTTTTTT.

J is TRBJ2-7 and V is TRBV20-1; D not resolved. Trimming shortened V by 6 bases and J by 1 base, and 10 bases separated the two germline ends. The CDR3 consists of 12 residues. Looked up from germline, CDR1 is DFQATT and CDR2 is SNEGSKA (reference sequence). The CDR3 region is CSALDLSYEQYF. CDR3 nucleotide sequence: TGCAGTGCGTTAGACTTATCCTACGAGCAGTACTTC.

About this clonotype itself: A much larger clone lies one base from this, so it may be a read error. The chain joins TRBV24-1 to TRBJ2-1, with 8 bases aligning to TRBD1. With 2 bases clipped from V and 11 bases from J, the junction kept 13 bases outside the gene matches. The CDR3 covers 16 residues. Per germline, CDR1 KGHDR and CDR2 SFDVKD. The CDR3 sequence: CATSDSWTGTNDKQFF. For the CDR3, the DNA is TGTGCCACCAGTGATTCCTGGACAGGGACAAACGATAAGCAGTTCTTC.

The CDR3 DNA reads TGCGCCAGCAGCCGCCTACCGGGACTAGCGGGGGCGAGCTCCTACAATGAGCAGTTCTTC. Translation gives CASSRLPGLAGASSYNEQFF. J is TRBJ2-1 and V is TRBV4-1; 14 nucleotides align to TRBD2. The germline V gene encodes CDR1 MGHRA and CDR2 YSYEKL. The V and J ends lost 4 bases and 0 bases, in that order; junction bases with no gene match: 11. This CDR3 has 20 amino acids.

This clonotype was found many times. The gene calls are TRBV19 and TRBJ1-5; tentative D call: TRBD1 (5 bases). Germline V CDR1 and CDR2: LNHDA, SQIVND (reference sequence). This CDR3 is built from 14 residues. Between the trimmed V and J ends, which lost 8 bases and 2 bases, there was a span of 13 bases. DNA of the CDR3: TGTGCCAGTGCGAAGGTGGGGGGCAATCAGCCCCAGCATTTT. Translating it yields CASAKVGGNQPQHF.

In regard to this clonotype: Germline is not matched at one junction end, which may reflect a read error. V is TRBV6-1 and J is TRBJ2-1, with D possibly TRBD1 on 6 matching bases. This CDR3 has 15 residues. Per the germline V gene, CDR1 is MNHNS and CDR2 is SASEGT. The CDR3 DNA reads TGTACCAGCAGTGAAACGGGACACCTATACAATGAGCAGTTCTTC. This sequence encodes CTSSETGHLYNEQFF.

This clonotype was detected only a few times. CDR3 region: CASSLTSRLGYNEQFF. The CDR3 DNA sequence: TGCGCCAGCAGCCTAACTTCCCGCCTTGGATACAATGAGCAGTTCTTC. V usage is TRBV4-1 and J usage is TRBJ2-1; D is unresolved. Germline V gene lookup returns CDR1 MGHRA and CDR2 YSYEKL. Trimming took off 4 bases at V and 4 bases at J, with 17 bases between the two ends. The CDR3 is made up of 16 amino acids.

In the case of this clonotype: One junction end does not reproduce the germline sequence, and a read error may be involved. The gene calls are TRBV15 and TRBJ1-5; D is perhaps TRBD1 (5 bases). This CDR3 spans 15 amino acids. CDR1 is LNHNV, CDR2 YYDKDF, per germline (reference sequence). CDR3 amino acids: CATGRDFGGGQPQHF. DNA of the CDR3: TGTGCCACCGGCAGAGATTTTGGGGGAGGTCAGCCCCAGCATTTT.

The V and J genes are TRBV9 and TRBJ1-1; possible D gene TRBD1, 6 bases. The CDR3 totals 14 residues. V was cut by 3 bases and J by 4 bases, with 13 bases left in between. The germline V gene has CDR1 SGDLS and CDR2 YYNGEE. CDR3 DNA sequence: TGTGCCAGCAGCGCCTCACAGGGAACCACTGAAGCTTTCTTT. It specifies CASSASQGTTEAFF.

With regard to this clonotype: Just one base apart from a much larger clone, this may be a read error. The CDR3 nucleotides are TGTGCCTGGAGTGTACAGTGTCGGGAGAACACTGAAGCTTTCTTT. Translating it yields CAWSVQCRENTEAFF. The chain combines TRBV30 with TRBJ1-1; D unclear. This CDR3 is built from 15 residues. Trimming stripped 0 bases from V and 1 base from J, with 12 bases between. Germline V CDR1 and CDR2: GTSNPN, SVGIG (reference sequence).

Ten or more counts support this clonotype. The chain joins TRBV3-1 to TRBJ1-2; no clear D gene. Germline V gene data show CDR1 as LGHDT and CDR2 as YNNKEL (reference sequence). The CDR3 consists of 14 residues. Deletions cut 0 bases from V and 4 bases from J, with 9 bases between. The CDR3 sequence: CASSQDPGSYGYTF. The CDR3 DNA follows: TGTGCCAGCAGCCAAGATCCAGGCTCCTATGGCTACACCTTC.

A note on this clonotype: A read error may explain this, as a much larger clone is one base away. This rearrangement joins TRBV3-1 to TRBJ2-7, with a tentative D call TRBD2 (6 bases). V was trimmed by 1 base and J by 6 bases, leaving 16 bases between them. The germline V gene has CDR1 LGHDT and CDR2 YNNKEL (reference sequence). The CDR3 totals 15 residues. This chain's CDR3 is CASSQVATWRGEQYF. The CDR3 bases are TGTGCCAGCAGCCAAGTGGCGACATGGAGGGGCGAGCAGTACTTC.

Comment on this clonotype: A much more abundant neighbour one base away suggests this may be a read error. The chain is built from TRBV20-1 and TRBJ2-7; 10 bases map to TRBD1. This CDR3 contains 14 residues. The germline V gene has CDR1 DFQATT and CDR2 SNEGSKA (reference sequence). CDR3: CSAQIRDRGYEEYF. Written as DNA, the CDR3 is TGCAGTGCTCAAATCCGGGACAGGGGTTACGAGGAGTACTTC.

This clonotype was observed many times. V usage is TRBV27 and J usage is TRBJ2-7; possibly TRBD1 for D (6 bases). V lost 8 bases, J lost 4 bases, and 12 bases lay in between. CDR3 size: 12 residues. CDR1 and CDR2 (germline): MNHEY, SMNVEV (reference sequence). This CDR3 reads CASGTLLYEQYF. The CDR3 coding sequence is TGTGCCAGCGGGACACTTCTTTACGAGCAGTACTTC.

This clonotype was recorded many times. The chain carries TRBV4-1 and TRBJ2-1; D call uncertain. Germline V gene sequence: CDR1 MGHRA, CDR2 YSYEKL. The CDR3 runs 13 residues. The V and J ends lost 1 base and 6 bases respectively, with 7 bases between them. CDR3 sequence (DNA): TGCGCCAGCAGCCAAGGGCGAACCAATGAGCAGTTCTTC. Translation: CASSQGRTNEQFF.

This clonotype was counted a few times. This chain links TRBV7-9 with TRBJ1-1; D remains ambiguous. The CDR3 covers 15 residues. V lost 3 bases to trimming and J lost 0 bases, with 11 bases between them. The V gene's germline CDR1 is SEHNR and CDR2 FQNEAQ (reference sequence). The CDR3 protein is CASSFDGSMNTEAFF. As DNA, the CDR3 is TGTGCCAGCAGCTTCGACGGAAGCATGAACACTGAAGCTTTCTTT.

The rearrangement joins TRBV7-2 to TRBJ1-1; 9 bases fit TRBD1. The trim removed 6 bases at V and 3 bases at J, leaving 5 bases unmatched. Germline loops: CDR1 SGHTA, CDR2 FQGNSA. The CDR3 covers 14 residues. Here the CDR3 reads CASRVTGGDTEAFF. Written as DNA, the CDR3 is TGTGCCAGCAGGGTGACAGGGGGGGACACTGAAGCTTTCTTT.

This clonotype was detected a few times. This rearrangement joins TRBV12-3 or TRBV12-4 to TRBJ1-1; possibly TRBD1 for D (6 bases). The CDR3 has 13 amino acids. V was cut by 3 bases and J by 5 bases, with 10 bases left in between. CDR3 sequence (DNA): TGTGCCAGCAGTTTTGGCCAGGGGACTGAAGCTTTCTTT. Translating it yields CASSFGQGTEAFF.

The chain uses TRBV7-3 and TRBJ2-5; D is perhaps TRBD2 (5 bases). Germline lookup yields CDR1 SGHTA and CDR2 FQGTGA. The CDR3 totals 13 residues. V lost 1 base and J lost 5, with 8 bases in between. The CDR3 region has the DNA TGTGCCAGCAGCTTAAGTAGCGTGGAGACCCAGTACTTC. Translating gives CASSLSSVETQYF.

This clonotype has a single count. This sequence joins TRBV5-1 and TRBJ1-3, with a weak D call TRBD1 (5 bases). CDR1 is SGHRS and CDR2 is YFSETQ in the germline V gene. The ends were cut back, 5 bases at V and 4 bases at J, with 16 bases in the middle. The CDR3 extends over 15 amino acids. The CDR3 loop reads CASSSTQGSGNTIYF. Here the CDR3 DNA reads TGCGCCAGCAGTTCAACCCAGGGTTCCGGAAACACCATATATTTT. Based on the CDR3 plus reference TRBV5-1 and TRBJ1-3, the full variable domain is KAGVTQTPRYLIKTRGQQVTLSCSPISGHRSVSWYQQTPGQGLQFLFEYFSETQRNKGNFPGRFSGRQFSNSRSEMNVSTLELGDSALYLCASSSTQGSGNTIYFGEGSWLTVV.

To note about this clonotype: At one boundary the junction diverges from the germline segment, which might be a read error. The V call is TRBV12-5, the J call TRBJ2-5; D possibly matches TRBD1 or TRBD2 (6 bases each). Germline V gives CDR1 LGHNT, CDR2 FRNRAP. This CDR3 region has 13 residues. The CDR3 region is CASGGGMKVTEYF. CDR3 DNA sequence: TGTGCTAGTGGAGGGGGGATGAAAGTGACCGAGTACTTC.